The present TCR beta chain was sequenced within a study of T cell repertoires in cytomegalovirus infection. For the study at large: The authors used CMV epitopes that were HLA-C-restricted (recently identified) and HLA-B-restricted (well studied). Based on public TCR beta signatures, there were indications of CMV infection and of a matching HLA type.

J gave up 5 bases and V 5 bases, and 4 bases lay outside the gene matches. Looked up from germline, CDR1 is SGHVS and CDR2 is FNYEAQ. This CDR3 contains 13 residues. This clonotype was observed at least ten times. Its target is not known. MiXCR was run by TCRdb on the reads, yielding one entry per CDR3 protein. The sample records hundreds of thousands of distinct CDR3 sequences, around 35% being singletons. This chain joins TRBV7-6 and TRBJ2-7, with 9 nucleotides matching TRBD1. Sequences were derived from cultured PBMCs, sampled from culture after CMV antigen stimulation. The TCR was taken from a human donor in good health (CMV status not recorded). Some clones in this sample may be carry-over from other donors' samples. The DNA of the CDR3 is TGTGCCAGCAGCGCGACAGGGGGGGACGAGCAGTACTTC. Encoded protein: CASSATGGDEQYF.